This T cell receptor (beta chain) stems from a study of radiation and T cells in renal cell carcinoma (dated by TCRdb to 2020 to 2021). As for the study more broadly: The samples were obtained from a clinical trial, where primary renal cell carcinomas were treated with 15 Gy stereotactic body radiation therapy and then removed by nephrectomy 4 weeks afterward. A total of approximately 53 samples underwent TCR beta sequencing, made up of some 26 tumors and roughly 27 peripheral blood samples. Across all 55 or so samples, 4,016,671 unique CDR3 nucleotide sequences encoding 2,658,974 unique CDR3 amino acid sequences were identified.

TCR beta libraries were generated from genomic DNA with the immunoSEQ kit, following the manufacturer's recommendations. For library preparation, a first multiplex PCR was performed with proprietary primers, followed by a second PCR in which unique barcodes were added, and bead cleanups were performed after each round. A kit-provided positive control reaction and a negative control reaction were included in every sample batch. The final libraries underwent checking on an Agilent 4200 TapeStation D1000 ScreenTape, volumetric pooling, and quantification by qPCR. Sequencing was performed on an Illumina NextSeq500 using a MidOutput 150-cycle cartridge, with 156 Read1 cycles, 15 Index1 cycles, and the kit custom primers. The pooled library was loaded at approximately 0.98 pM with roughly 19% PhiX control spiked in. The authors' pipeline ran thus. Vendor-processed data were analyzed in R, with a clonotype defined as all T cells sharing the same CDR3 nucleotide sequence. In the clone abundance analyses, frequencies were normalized to the 10,000 most abundant clones in each sample. Public T cell clones, which averaged fewer than five per sample, were removed prior to analysis. An abundance difference of at least 32-fold between compartments was the criterion for calling clonotypes tumor-enriched or baseline blood-enriched. A beta-binomial differential abundance model was used to identify clonotypes that expanded or contracted between blood time points. The Baroni-Urbani and Buser coefficient was used to measure tumor-blood repertoire similarity, and groups were compared with two-tailed Wilcoxon tests in R. Sourced from immuneACCESS, this table was stored by TCRdb with only in-frame sequences that have V and J called. A share of the clones is absent; for the studies checked, an unresolved V gene accounts for under half, and the remainder has no known explanation. V, J and clone size were drawn from that table, and D and trimming were deduced from the DNA. Recorded for this sample are approximately 150,000 clones; less than 90% of them occurred a single time. The top ten hold 20% to 25% of the sample.

Of note for this clone: Its antigen remains unidentified. No much larger clone is present one base from it, and per-base qualities are unavailable.

What this sample's time point label stands for: baseline pretreatment blood. Reading the label with the study, this specimen's treatment or condition is: 15 Gy SBRT to primary tumor, nephrectomy 4 weeks later. To follow tumor-enriched clonotypes, serial peripheral blood was collected from radiation-treated patients at baseline and at 2 weeks and 4 weeks after SBRT. All patients had renal cell carcinoma with clear cell pathology. Genomic DNA for TCR sequencing was prepared using the QIAamp DNA Blood Mini Kit (Qiagen). The analyses included just those samples that passed every quality control check. What the work shows at the level of the full study, not this receptor alone: Because pretreatment tumor biopsies were not available, the study could not determine whether clonotypes were already present within the tumor at baseline. Because the trial had a single-armed design, the trial could not examine how radiation dose or scheduling affected the TCR repertoire. Dynamics of the blood repertoire were not tracked past 4 weeks after treatment. In blood, the top tumor clonotypes increased between baseline and 2 weeks post-radiation and then shrank by 4 weeks, which suggests that tumor-resident clones expanded only transiently.

The specimen comprised blood, sampled from a patient whose treatment included radiotherapy and nephrectomy. This TCR derives from a woman between 50 and 59 years old with renal cell carcinoma.

The DNA reads as follows: TGTGCCAGCAGCGGAGGATACAAATACTATGGCTACACCTTC. It translates to CASSGGYKYYGYTF. The chain is assembled from TRBV5-6 and TRBJ1-2; no D gene is confidently identified. V drops 4 bases and J drops 3 bases, leaving 13 bases in between. The CDR3 spans 14 residues, from the cysteine through the phenylalanine. The CDR3 DNA has 42 bases and is translated from base 1. The germline V gene gives CDR1 as SGHDT and CDR2 as YYEEEE.